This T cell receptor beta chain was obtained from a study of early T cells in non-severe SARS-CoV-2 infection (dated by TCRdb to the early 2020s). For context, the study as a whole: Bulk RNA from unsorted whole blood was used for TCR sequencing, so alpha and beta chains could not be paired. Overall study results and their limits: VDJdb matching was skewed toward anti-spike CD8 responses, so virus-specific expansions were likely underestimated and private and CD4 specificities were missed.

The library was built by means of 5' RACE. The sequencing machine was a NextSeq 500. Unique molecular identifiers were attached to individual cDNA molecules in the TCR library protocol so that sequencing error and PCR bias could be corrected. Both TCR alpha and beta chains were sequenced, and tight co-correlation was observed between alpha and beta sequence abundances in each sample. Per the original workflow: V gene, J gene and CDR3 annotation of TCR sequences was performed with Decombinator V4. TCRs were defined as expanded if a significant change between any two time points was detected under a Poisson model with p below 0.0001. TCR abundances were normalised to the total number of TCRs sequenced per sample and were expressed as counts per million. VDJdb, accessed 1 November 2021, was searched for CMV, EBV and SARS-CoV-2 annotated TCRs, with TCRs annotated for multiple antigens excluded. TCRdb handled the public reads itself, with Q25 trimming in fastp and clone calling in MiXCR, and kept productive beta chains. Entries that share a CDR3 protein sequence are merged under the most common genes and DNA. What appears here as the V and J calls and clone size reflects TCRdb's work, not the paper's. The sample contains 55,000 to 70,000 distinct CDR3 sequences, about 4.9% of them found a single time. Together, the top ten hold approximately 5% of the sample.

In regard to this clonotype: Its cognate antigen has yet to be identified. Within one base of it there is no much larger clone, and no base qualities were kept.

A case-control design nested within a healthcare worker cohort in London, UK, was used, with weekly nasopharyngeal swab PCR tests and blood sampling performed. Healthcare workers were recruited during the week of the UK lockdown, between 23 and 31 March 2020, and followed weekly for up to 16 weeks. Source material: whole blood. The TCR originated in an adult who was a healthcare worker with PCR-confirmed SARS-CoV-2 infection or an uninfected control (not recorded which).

Here the CDR3 is given as CSARVWLSSGMKETQYF. The bases read TGCAGTGCTAGAGTCTGGCTTAGTAGCGGGATGAAAGAGACCCAGTACTTC. Recombination joined TRBV20-1 with TRBJ2-5, and TRBD2 matches 8 of the central bases. CDR3 length: 17 amino acids, cysteine to phenylalanine. Only the CDR3 portion is preserved as DNA: 51 bases, with reading frame beginning at the first base. Reading the germline V gene (reference sequence) gives CDR1 DFQATT and CDR2 SNEGSKA. V lost 1 base and J lost 3 bases, and the count of bases not matched to a germline gene is 13.